Each of the 6 T cell receptor beta chains below was sequenced from the same sample in a study of Ad26.COV2.S vaccination and SARS-CoV-2 variants. TCRdb keeps only in-frame clones here, not all; method: immunoSEQ multiplex PCR. The table includes some 350,000 clones, around 90% detected once. The sample consisted of peripheral blood, taken after recovery from COVID-19. These receptors were taken from a human donor who had recovered from COVID-19.

The V and J genes are TRBV5-6 and TRBJ1-4; no firm D call. The length of the CDR3 is 15 residues. Per germline, CDR1 SGHDT and CDR2 YYEEEE. Trimming cost V 4 bases and J 3 bases, with 13 bases left between them. The CDR3 DNA reads as TGTGCCAGCAGCCTGGGAGGCTGGGCTAATGAAAAACTGTTTTTT. This encodes CASSLGGWANEKLFF.

The J gene is TRBJ2-7, the V gene TRBV4-1; 7 bases are a match to TRBD1. CDR1 MGHRA and CDR2 YSYEKL come from the germline V gene. CDR3 length: 14 amino acids. The J segment lost 5 bases and the V segment lost 4 bases, leaving 8 bases of the junction unmatched. CDR3 sequence: CASSPGQPLNEQYF. The CDR3, as DNA: TGCGCCAGCAGCCCGGGACAGCCCCTGAACGAGCAGTACTTC.

V and J are TRBV7-9 and TRBJ2-3; D may be TRBD2 (6 bases). Between the trimmed V and J ends, which lost 10 bases and 4 bases, there was a span of 21 bases. Germline lookup yields CDR1 SEHNR and CDR2 FQNEAQ (reference sequence). This CDR3 comprises 15 residues. CDR3 in amino acids: CANPAPEGGPDTQYF. Here the CDR3 DNA reads TGTGCCAATCCTGCCCCCGAGGGAGGACCAGATACGCAGTATTTT. Based on the CDR3 plus reference TRBV7-9 and TRBJ2-3, the full variable domain is DTGVSQNPRHKITKRGQNVTFRCDPISEHNRLYWYRQTLGQGPEFLTYFQNEAQLEKSRLLSDRFSAERPKGSFSTLEIQRTEQGDSAMYLCANPAPEGGPDTQYFGPGTRLTVL.

CDR3 loop: CASSVEEGITYEQYF. The CDR3 DNA sequence: TGTGCCAGCAGCGTAGAAGAGGGAATCACCTACGAGCAGTACTTC. The V call is TRBV9, the J call TRBJ2-7; tentative D call: TRBD2 (5 bases). The V and J ends lost 0 bases and 2 bases respectively, with 12 bases between them. Germline loops: CDR1 SGDLS, CDR2 YYNGEE. The CDR3 consists of 15 residues. The variable domain in full, completed from reference TRBV9 and TRBJ2-7, reads DSGVTQTPKHLITATGQRVTLRCSPRSGDLSVYWYQQSLDQGLQFLIQYYNGEERAKGNILERFSAQQFPDLHSELNLSSLELGDSALYFCASSVEEGITYEQYFGPGTRLTVT.

V usage is TRBV19 and J usage is TRBJ1-5, with D hard to call. V gave up 3 bases and J gave up 1 base, with 7 bases separating them. The CDR3 contains 14 residues. The germline CDR1 and CDR2 sequences are LNHDA and SQIVND (reference sequence). The CDR3 spells CASSMTLSNQPQHF. DNA of the CDR3: TGTGCCAGTAGTATGACCCTCAGCAATCAGCCCCAGCATTTT.

The chain recombines TRBV7-8 with TRBJ1-2, with TRBD1 matching over 7 bases. The V segment lost 4 bases and the J segment 7 bases; nucleotides outside the gene matches: 0. Germline-derived CDR1 and CDR2 are SGHVS and FQNEAQ. CDR3 length: 11 amino acids. The CDR3 nucleotides are TGTGCCAGCAGCTCAGGGGGTGGCTACACCTTC. Its protein is CASSSGGGYTF.